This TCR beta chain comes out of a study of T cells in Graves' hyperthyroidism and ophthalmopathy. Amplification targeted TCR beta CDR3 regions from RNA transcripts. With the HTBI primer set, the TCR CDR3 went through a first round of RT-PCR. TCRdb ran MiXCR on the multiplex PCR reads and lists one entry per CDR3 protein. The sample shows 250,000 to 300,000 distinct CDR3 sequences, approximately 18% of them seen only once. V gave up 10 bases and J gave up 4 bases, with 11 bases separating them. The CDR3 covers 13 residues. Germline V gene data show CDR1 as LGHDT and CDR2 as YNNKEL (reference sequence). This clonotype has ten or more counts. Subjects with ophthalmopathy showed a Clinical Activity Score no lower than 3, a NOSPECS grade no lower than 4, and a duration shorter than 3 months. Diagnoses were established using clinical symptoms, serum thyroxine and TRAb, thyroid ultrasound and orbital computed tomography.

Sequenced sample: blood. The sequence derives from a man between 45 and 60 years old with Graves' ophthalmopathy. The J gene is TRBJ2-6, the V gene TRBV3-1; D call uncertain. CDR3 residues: CATAVLGANVLTF. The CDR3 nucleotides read TGTGCCACCGCGGTCCTGGGGGCCAACGTCCTGACTTTC.